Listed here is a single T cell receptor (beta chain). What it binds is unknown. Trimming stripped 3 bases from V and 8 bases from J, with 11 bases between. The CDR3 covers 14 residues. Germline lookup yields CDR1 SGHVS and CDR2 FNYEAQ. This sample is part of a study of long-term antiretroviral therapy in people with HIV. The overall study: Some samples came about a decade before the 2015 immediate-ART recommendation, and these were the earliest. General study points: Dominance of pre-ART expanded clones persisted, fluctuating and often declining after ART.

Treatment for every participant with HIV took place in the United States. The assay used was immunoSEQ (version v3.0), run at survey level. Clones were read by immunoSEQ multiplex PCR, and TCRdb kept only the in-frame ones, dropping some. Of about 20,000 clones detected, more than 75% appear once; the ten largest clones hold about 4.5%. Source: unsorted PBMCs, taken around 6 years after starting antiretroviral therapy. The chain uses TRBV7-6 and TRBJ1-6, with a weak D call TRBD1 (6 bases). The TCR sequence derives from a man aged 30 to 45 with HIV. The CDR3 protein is CASSLRAGDSPLHF. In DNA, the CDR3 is TGTGCCAGCAGCTTGAGGGCAGGGGATTCACCCCTCCACTTT. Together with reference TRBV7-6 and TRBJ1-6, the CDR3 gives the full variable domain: GAGVSQSPRYKVTKRGQDVALRCDPISGHVSLYWYRQALGQGPEFLTYFNYEAQQDKSGLPNDRFSAERPEGSISTLTIQRTEQRDSAMYRCASSLRAGDSPLHFGNGTRLTVT.